This T cell receptor (beta chain) was identified during a study of cytomegalovirus exposure and HLA in healthy donors. Primers for the PCR totalled 60 Vbeta and 13 Jbeta. Clones were sequenced by immunoSEQ multiplex PCR, and TCRdb holds only the in-frame ones, with some missing. This table has about 150,000 clones, over 75% appearing once. The length of the CDR3 is 17 residues. Germline CDR1 and CDR2: KGHSH and LQKENI. V lost 3 bases and J lost 12; bases outside the gene matches: 22. The chain recombines TRBV18 with TRBJ1-2, with TRBD1 matching over 7 bases. The clonotype was recovered from a young man in good health and CMV-seropositive. Sequencing input: PBMCs. In nucleotides, the CDR3 is TGTGCCAGCTCACCGTTCTCTCAGGGGCAGGGGGTTCCCTCCAACACCTTC. Amino acid sequence: CASSPFSQGQGVPSNTF.